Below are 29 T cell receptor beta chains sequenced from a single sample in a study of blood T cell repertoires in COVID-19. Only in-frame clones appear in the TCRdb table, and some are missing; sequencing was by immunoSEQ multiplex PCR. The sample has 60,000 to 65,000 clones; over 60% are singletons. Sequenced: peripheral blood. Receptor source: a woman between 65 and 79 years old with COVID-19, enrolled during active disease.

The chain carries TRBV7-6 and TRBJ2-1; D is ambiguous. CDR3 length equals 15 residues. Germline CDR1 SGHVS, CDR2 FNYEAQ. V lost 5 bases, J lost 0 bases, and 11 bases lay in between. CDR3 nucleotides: TGTGCCAGCAGCCCAAGCGAGAGCTCCTACAATGAGCAGTTCTTC. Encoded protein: CASSPSESSYNEQFF.

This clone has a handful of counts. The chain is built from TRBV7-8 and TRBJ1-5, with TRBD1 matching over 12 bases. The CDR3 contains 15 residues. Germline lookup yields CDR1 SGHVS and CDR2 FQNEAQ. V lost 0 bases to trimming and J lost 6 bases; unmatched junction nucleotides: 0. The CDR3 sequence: CASSLAGQGAQPQHF. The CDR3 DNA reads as TGTGCCAGCAGCTTAGCGGGACAGGGGGCTCAGCCCCAGCATTTT.

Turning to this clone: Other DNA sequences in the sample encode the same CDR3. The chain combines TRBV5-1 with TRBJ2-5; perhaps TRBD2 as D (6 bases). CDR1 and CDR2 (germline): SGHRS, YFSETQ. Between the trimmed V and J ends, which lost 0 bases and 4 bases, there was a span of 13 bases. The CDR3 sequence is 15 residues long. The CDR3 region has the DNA TGCGCCAGCAGCTTGGCGGGTAGCGGAGGAGAGACCCAGTACTTC. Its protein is CASSLAGSGGETQYF.

The CDR3 DNA follows: TGTGCCAGCAGCCTTGGGGGACAGGGGACCGGAAAACTGTTTTTT. Translated, it gives CASSLGGQGTGKLFF. The chain links TRBV4-2 to TRBJ1-4, with 10 positions matching TRBD1. Trimming at V came to 4 bases and at J to 10 bases, leaving 9 bases not matched to a gene. Looked up from germline, CDR1 is LGHNA and CDR2 is YNFKEQ. This CDR3 spans 15 amino acids.

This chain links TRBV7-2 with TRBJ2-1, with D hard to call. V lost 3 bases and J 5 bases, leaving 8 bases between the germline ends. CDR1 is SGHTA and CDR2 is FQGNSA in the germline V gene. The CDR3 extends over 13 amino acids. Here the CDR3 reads CASSFESDNEQFF. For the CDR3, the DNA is TGTGCCAGCAGCTTTGAGTCCGACAATGAGCAGTTCTTC.

DNA of the CDR3: TGTGCTAGTGGTCCGGGGACAGCGAACACTGAAGCTTTCTTT. Translation gives CASGPGTANTEAFF. The chain links TRBV12-5 to TRBJ1-1; TRBD1 agrees at 7 bases. Germline V lookup: CDR1 LGHNT, CDR2 FRNRAP. The CDR3 spans 14 residues. V lost 5 bases, J lost 1 base, and 4 bases stayed unmatched.

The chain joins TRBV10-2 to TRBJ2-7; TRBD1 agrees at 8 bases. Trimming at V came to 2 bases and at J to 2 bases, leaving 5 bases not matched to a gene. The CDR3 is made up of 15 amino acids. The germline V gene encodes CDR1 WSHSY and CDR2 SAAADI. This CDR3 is CASSEADRATYEQYF. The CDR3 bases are TGCGCCAGCAGTGAGGCGGACAGGGCAACCTACGAGCAGTACTTC.

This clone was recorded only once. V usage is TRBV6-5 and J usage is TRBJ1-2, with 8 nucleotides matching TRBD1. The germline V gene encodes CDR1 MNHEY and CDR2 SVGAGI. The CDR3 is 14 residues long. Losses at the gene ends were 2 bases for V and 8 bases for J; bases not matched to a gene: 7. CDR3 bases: TGTGCCAGCAGTTACCTCACAGGGGGAGAAGGCTACACCTTC. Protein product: CASSYLTGGEGYTF.

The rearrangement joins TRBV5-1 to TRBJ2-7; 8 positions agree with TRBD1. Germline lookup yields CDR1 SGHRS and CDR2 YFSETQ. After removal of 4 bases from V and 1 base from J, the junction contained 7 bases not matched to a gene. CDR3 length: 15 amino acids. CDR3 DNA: TGCGCCAGCAGCCGAGCCGGGACAGGATCCTACGAGCAGTACTTC. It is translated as CASSRAGTGSYEQYF. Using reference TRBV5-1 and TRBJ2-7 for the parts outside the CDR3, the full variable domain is KAGVTQTPRYLIKTRGQQVTLSCSPISGHRSVSWYQQTPGQGLQFLFEYFSETQRNKGNFPGRFSGRQFSNSRSEMNVSTLELGDSALYLCASSRAGTGSYEQYFGPGTRLTVT.

The CDR3 DNA reads as TGTGCCGGACGGACAGGCGCTGGCTACACCTTC. Translation: CAGRTGAGYTF. The chain recombines TRBV12-3 or TRBV12-4 with TRBJ1-2; 7 bases agree with TRBD1. CDR3 length equals 11 residues. V was pared by 11 bases and J by 7 bases, with 7 bases of the junction left unmatched.

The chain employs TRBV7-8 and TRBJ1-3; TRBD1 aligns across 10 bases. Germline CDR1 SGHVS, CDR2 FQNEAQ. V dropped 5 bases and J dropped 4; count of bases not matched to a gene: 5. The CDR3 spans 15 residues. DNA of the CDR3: TGTGCCAGCAGCGCGGGACAGGGGATCGGAAACACCATATATTTT. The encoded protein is CASSAGQGIGNTIYF.

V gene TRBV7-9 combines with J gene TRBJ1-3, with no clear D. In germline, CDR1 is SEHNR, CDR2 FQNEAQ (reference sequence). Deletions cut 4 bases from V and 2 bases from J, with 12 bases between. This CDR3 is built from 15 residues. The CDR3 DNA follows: TGTGCCAGCAGCTCCCTAGGCGGGACTGGAAACACCATATATTTT. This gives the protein CASSSLGGTGNTIYF.

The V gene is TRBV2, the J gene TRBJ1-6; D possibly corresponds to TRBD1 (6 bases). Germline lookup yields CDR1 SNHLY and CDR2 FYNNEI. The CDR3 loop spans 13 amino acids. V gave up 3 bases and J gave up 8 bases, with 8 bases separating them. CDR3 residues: CASSDRGDSPLHF. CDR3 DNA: TGTGCCAGCAGTGACAGGGGAGATTCACCCCTCCACTTT.

The CDR3 DNA is TGTGCCAGCAGTCCCGACAGGGGGGACGAAAAACTGTTTTTT. The encoded protein is CASSPDRGDEKLFF. V gene TRBV6-6 combines with J gene TRBJ1-4, with TRBD1 matching over 9 bases. CDR3 size: 14 residues. The V and J ends lost 5 bases and 8 bases, in that order; junction bases with no gene match: 6. From germline, CDR1 is MNHNY and CDR2 SVGAGI (reference sequence).

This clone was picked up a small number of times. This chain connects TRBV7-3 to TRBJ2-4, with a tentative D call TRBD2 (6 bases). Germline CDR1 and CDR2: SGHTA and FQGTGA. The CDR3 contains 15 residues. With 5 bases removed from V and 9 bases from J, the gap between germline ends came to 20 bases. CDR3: CASSPGGVQEGIQYF. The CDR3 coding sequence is TGTGCCAGCAGCCCCGGCGGGGTCCAGGAGGGCATTCAGTACTTC.

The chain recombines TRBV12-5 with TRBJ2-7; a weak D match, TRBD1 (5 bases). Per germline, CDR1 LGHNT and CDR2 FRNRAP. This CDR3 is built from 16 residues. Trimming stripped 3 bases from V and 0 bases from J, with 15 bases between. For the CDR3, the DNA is TGTGCTAGTGGTTTTTTCAGGGCTTCGAGCTCCTACGAGCAGTACTTC. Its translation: CASGFFRASSSYEQYF.

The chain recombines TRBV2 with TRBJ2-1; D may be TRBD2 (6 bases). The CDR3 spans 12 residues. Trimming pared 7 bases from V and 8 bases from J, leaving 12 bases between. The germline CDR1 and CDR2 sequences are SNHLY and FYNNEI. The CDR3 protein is CASTPAGHEQFF. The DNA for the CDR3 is TGTGCCAGCACCCCGGCGGGGCATGAGCAGTTCTTC.

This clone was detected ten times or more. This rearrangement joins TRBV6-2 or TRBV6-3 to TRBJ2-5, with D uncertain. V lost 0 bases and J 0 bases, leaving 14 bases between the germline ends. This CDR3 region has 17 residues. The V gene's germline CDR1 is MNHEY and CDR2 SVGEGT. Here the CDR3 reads CASSYSKVTADQETQYF. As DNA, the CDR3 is TGTGCCAGCAGTTACTCGAAAGTTACTGCCGACCAAGAGACCCAGTACTTC.

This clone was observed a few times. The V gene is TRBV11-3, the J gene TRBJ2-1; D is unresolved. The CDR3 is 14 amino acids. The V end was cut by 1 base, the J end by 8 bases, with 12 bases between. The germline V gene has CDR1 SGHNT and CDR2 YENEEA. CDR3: CASSLVRSQDEQFF. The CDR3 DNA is TGTGCCAGCAGCTTAGTTAGGTCCCAGGATGAGCAGTTCTTC.

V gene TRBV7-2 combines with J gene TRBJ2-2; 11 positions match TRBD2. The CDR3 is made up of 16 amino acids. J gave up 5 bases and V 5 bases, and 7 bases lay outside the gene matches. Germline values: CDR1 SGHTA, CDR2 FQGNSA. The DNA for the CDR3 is TGTGCCAGCAGCGGGCCTTCTAGCGGGGGGACCGGGGAGCTGTTTTTT. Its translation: CASSGPSSGGTGELFF.

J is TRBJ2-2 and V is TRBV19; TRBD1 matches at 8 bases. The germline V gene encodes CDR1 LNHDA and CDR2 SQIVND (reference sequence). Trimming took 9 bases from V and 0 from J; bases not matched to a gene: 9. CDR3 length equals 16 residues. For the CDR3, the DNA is TGTGCCAGCGGGGACAGGTCTTCCGCGAACACCGGGGAGCTGTTTTTT. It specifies CASGDRSSANTGELFF. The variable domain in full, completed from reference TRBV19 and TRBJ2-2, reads DGGITQSPKYLFRKEGQNVTLSCEQNLNHDAMYWYRQDPGQGLRLIYYSQIVNDFQKGDIAEGYSVSREKKESFPLTVTSAQKNPTAFYLCASGDRSSANTGELFFGEGSRLTVL.

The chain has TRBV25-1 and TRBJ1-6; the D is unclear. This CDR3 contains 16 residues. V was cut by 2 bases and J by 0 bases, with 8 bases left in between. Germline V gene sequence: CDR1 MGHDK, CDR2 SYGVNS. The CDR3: CASSEPPSSYNSPLHF. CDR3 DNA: TGTGCCAGCAGTGAACCCCCGAGCTCCTATAATTCACCCCTCCACTTT. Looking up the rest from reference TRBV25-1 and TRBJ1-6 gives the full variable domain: EADIYQTPRYLVIGTGKKITLECSQTMGHDKMYWYQQDPGMELHLIHYSYGVNSTEKGDLSSESTVSRIRTEHFPLTLESARPSHTSQYLCASSEPPSSYNSPLHFGNGTRLTVT.

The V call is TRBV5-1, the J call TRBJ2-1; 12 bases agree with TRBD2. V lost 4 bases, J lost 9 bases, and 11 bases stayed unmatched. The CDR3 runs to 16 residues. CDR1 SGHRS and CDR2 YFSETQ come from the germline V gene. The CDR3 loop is CASSPLSGLAGIEQFF. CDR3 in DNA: TGCGCCAGCAGCCCCCTATCCGGACTAGCGGGAATTGAGCAGTTCTTC.

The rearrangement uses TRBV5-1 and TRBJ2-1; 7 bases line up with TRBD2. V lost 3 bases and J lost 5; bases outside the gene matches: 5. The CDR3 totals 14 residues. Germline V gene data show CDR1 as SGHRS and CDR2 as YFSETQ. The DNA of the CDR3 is TGCGCCAGCAGCTCTGGGGAGGGGAACAATGAGCAGTTCTTC. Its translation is CASSSGEGNNEQFF.

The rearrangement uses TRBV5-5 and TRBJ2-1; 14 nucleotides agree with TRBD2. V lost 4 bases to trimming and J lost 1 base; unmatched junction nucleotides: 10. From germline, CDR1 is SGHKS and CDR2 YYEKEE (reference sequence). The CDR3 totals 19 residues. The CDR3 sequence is CASSPAGTSGSWSYNEQFF. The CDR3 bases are TGTGCCAGCAGCCCGGCCGGGACTAGCGGGAGTTGGTCCTACAATGAGCAGTTCTTC.

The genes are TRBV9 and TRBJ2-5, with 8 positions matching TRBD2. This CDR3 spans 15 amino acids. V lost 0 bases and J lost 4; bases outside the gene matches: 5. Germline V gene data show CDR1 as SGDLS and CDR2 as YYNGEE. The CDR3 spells CASSVERGGRETQYF. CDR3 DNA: TGTGCCAGCAGCGTAGAACGGGGGGGCAGAGAGACCCAGTACTTC. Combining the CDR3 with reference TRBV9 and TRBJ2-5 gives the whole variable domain DSGVTQTPKHLITATGQRVTLRCSPRSGDLSVYWYQQSLDQGLQFLIQYYNGEERAKGNILERFSAQQFPDLHSELNLSSLELGDSALYFCASSVERGGRETQYFGPGTRLLVL.

For the CDR3, the DNA is TGTGCCAGCAGCTTAGGGGCCGGGGGTGCCACTGAAGCTTTCTTT. It encodes CASSLGAGGATEAFF. The gene calls are TRBV11-2 and TRBJ1-1, with D maybe TRBD1 (5 bases). V was clipped by 1 base and J by 4 bases, with 13 bases between them. The CDR3 is 15 residues long. Germline-derived CDR1 and CDR2 are SGHAT and FQNNGV.

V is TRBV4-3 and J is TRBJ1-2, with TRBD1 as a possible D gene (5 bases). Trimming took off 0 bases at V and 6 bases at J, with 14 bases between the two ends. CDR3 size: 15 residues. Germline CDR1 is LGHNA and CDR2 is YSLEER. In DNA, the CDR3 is TGCGCCAGCAGCCAAGATGTCGGGGGGATAAATGGCTACACCTTC. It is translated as CASSQDVGGINGYTF.

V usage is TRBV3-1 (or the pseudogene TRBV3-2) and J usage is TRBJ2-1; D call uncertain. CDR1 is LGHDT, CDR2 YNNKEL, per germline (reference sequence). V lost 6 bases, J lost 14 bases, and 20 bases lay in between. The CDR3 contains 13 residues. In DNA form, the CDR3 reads TGTGCCAGCAGTCAATCAGGTAGAGCATGCAAGTTCTTC. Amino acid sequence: CASSQSGRACKFF.